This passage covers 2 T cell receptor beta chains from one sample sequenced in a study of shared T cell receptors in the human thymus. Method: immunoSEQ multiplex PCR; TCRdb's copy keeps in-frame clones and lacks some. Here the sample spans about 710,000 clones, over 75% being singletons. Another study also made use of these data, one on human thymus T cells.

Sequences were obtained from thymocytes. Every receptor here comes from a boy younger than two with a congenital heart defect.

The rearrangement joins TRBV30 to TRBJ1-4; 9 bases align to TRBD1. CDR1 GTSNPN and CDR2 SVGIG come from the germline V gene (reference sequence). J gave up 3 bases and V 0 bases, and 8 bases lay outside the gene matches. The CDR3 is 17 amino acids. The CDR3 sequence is CAWSVPGQGRPNEKLFF. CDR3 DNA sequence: TGTGCCTGGAGTGTACCCGGACAGGGGCGTCCTAATGAAAAACTGTTTTTT.

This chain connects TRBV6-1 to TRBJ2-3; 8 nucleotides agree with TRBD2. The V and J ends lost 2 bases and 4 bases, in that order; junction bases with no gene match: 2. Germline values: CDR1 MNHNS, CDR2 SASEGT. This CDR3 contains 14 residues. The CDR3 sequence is CASSELAGPDTQYF. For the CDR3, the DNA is TGTGCCAGCAGTGAATTAGCGGGACCAGATACGCAGTATTTT.